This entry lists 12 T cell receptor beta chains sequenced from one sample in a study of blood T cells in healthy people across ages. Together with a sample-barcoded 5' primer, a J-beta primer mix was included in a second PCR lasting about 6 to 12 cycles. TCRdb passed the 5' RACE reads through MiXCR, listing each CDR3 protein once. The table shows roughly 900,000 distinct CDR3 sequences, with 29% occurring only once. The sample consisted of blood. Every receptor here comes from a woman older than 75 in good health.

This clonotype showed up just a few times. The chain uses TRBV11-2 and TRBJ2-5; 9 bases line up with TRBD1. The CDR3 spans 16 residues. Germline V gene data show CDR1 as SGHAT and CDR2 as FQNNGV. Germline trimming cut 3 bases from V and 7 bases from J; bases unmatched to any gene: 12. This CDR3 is CASSFPGTGISGTQYF. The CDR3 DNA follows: TGTGCCAGCAGCTTCCCCGGGACAGGGATTTCTGGGACCCAGTACTTC.

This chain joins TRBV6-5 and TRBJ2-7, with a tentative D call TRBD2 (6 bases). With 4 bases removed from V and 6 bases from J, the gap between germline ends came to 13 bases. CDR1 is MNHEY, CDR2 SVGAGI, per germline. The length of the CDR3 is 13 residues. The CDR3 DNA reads TGTGCCAGCAGTTCCCGAGGAGGGTTCGAGCAGTACTTC. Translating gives CASSSRGGFEQYF.

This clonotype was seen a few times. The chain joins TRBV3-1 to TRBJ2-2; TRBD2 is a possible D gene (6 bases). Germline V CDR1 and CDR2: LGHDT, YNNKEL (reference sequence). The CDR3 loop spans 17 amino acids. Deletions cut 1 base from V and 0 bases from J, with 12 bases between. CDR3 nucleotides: TGTGCCAGCAGCCAAGGCGGGACCACCGCGAACACCGGGGAGCTGTTTTTT. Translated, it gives CASSQGGTTANTGELFF.

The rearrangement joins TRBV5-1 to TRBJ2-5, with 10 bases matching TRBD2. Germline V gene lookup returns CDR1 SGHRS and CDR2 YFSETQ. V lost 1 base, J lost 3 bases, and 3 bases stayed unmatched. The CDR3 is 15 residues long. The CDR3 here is CASSLSSGGEETQYF. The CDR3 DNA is TGCGCCAGCAGCTTGAGCAGCGGGGGGGAAGAGACCCAGTACTTC.

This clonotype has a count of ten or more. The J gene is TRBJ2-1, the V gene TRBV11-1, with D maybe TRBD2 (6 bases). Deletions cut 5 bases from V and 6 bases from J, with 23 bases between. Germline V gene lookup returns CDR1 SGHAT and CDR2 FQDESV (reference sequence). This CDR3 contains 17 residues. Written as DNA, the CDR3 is TGTGCCAGCAGCGAACGGGACGGACTACTCCCCGGCAATGAGCAGTTCTTC. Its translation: CASSERDGLLPGNEQFF.

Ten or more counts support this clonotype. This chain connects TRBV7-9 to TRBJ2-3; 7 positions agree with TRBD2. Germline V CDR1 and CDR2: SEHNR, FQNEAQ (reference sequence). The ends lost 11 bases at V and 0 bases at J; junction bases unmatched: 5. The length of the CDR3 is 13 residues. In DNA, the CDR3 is TGTGCCGGAGAGCGGGGAAGCACAGATACGCAGTATTTT. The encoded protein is CAGERGSTDTQYF.

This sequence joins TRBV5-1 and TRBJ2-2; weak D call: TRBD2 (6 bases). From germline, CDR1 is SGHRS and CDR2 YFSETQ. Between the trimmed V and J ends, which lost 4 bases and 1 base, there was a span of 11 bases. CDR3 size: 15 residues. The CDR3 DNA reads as TGCGCCAGCAGCCCGGGAGACAGGAACACCGGGGAGCTGTTTTTT. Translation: CASSPGDRNTGELFF.

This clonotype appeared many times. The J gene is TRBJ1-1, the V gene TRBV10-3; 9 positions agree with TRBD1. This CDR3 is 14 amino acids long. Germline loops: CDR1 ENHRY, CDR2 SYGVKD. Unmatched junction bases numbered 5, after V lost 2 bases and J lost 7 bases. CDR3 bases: TGTGCCATCAGTGAGCGGGACAGGGTTGTTGAAGCTTTCTTT. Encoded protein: CAISERDRVVEAFF.

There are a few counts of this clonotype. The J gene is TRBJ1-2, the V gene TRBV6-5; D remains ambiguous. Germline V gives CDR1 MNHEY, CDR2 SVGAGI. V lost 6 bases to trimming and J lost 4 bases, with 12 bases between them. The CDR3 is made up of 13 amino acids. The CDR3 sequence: CASRPGGFYGYTF. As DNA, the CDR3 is TGTGCCAGCAGGCCCGGCGGGTTCTATGGCTACACCTTC.

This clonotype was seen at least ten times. The CDR3 bases are TGTGCCAGCAGCCAAGGACTTGGAAATCAAGAGACCCAGTACTTC. This sequence encodes CASSQGLGNQETQYF. J is TRBJ2-5 and V is TRBV3-1; D is undetermined. CDR1 and CDR2 (germline): LGHDT, YNNKEL (reference sequence). Trimming removed 1 base from V and 2 bases from J, with 11 bases in between. The CDR3 is made up of 15 amino acids.

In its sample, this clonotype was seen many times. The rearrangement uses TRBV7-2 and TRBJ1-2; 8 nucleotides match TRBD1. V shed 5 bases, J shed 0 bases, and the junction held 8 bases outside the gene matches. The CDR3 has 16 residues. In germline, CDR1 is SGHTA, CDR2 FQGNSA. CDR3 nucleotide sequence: TGTGCCAGCAGCCCACAGGGGGGTGGAACTAACTATGGCTACACCTTC. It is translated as CASSPQGGGTNYGYTF.

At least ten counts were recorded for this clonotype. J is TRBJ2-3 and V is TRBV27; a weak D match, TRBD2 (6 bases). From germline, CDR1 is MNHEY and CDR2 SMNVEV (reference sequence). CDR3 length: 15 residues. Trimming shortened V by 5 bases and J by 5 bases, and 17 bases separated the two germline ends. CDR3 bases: TGTGCCAGCAGTGCGGAGGGACTTTTTCAAGATACGCAGTATTTT. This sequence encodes CASSAEGLFQDTQYF.